One sample yielded the 2 T cell receptor beta chains listed below, sequenced in a study of CD8+ T cells in alopecia areata (dated by TCRdb to 2016 to 2019). The label giving this sample's time point can be read as: roughly 27 days on oral tofacitinib. Interpreted using the paper, the treatment or condition label stands for: oral pan-JAK inhibitor, 5-10 mg twice daily. The method was the immunoSEQ multiplex PCR assay. RNA was extracted from all samples and reverse transcribed into cDNA, which served as template for TCR sequencing. In its TCRdb copy, this immuneACCESS table keeps in-frame sequences only and misses some clones. Where compared with another copy, unresolved V genes explain less than half of these, and the others have no known cause. The sample table lists 90,000 to 100,000 clones, 50% to 75% of them with a count of one. The ten largest clones take up around a sixth of the sample. The specimen comprised CD8+ T cells sorted from blood, sampled at week 4, from a patient treated with tofacitinib. These receptors all come from a human donor with alopecia areata.

The chain couples TRBV5-4 to TRBJ1-6; 10 bases are shared with TRBD1. The length of the CDR3 is 14 residues. The J segment lost 9 bases and the V segment lost 3 bases, leaving 3 bases of the junction unmatched. Germline V gene lookup returns CDR1 SGHNT and CDR2 YYREEE (reference sequence). The CDR3 DNA is TGTGCCAGCAGCTCGACAGGGGGCACTTCACCCCTCCACTTT. Protein product: CASSSTGGTSPLHF.

This rearrangement joins TRBV9 to TRBJ2-6; possible D gene TRBD2, 5 bases. The CDR3 spans 16 residues. The germline gives CDR1 SGDLS, CDR2 YYNGEE. Between the trimmed V and J ends, which lost 3 bases and 2 bases, there was a span of 12 bases. This CDR3 is CASSETGRTGANVLTF. The CDR3 DNA reads TGTGCCAGCAGCGAGACGGGGAGAACTGGGGCCAACGTCCTGACTTTC.